This record looks at one T cell receptor beta chain sequence and its context. As handled by the study authors: The assay estimated nucleated cells by amplifying reference gene primers. The protocol was immunoSEQ multiplex PCR, while the TCRdb copy is restricted to in-frame clones and leaves out a portion. V and J calls and clone size are given by that table; D and trimming were obtained from the DNA. The sample shows some 220,000 clones, roughly 85% of them seen only once. This sample is drawn from a study of blood T cell repertoires in COVID-19. At the level of the study: COVID-19 samples collected from the United States, Italy and Spain covered acute and convalescent phases. Sources were T cells, B-cell-depleted T cells, or PBMCs; the material itself was cDNA or gDNA.

Germline V gives CDR1 SGHRS, CDR2 YFSETQ. V lost 3 bases and J lost 4, with 10 bases in between. The CDR3 runs 13 residues. Material for sequencing was peripheral blood. The rearrangement joins TRBV5-1 to TRBJ2-5; D may be TRBD1 (6 bases). This sequence was found in a woman in her late teens or twenties who had recovered from COVID-19. The CDR3 is CASSSQGRETQYF. CDR3 in DNA: TGCGCCAGCAGCTCACAGGGTCGAGAGACCCAGTACTTC.